Reported below is one TCR beta chain. This entry belongs to a study of radiotherapy plus CTLA-4 blockade in lung cancer. V was clipped by 4 bases and J by 3 bases, with 17 bases between them. Germline assignment: CDR1 SGHRS and CDR2 YFSETQ. The CDR3 sequence is 16 residues long. Libraries were prepared by immunoSEQ multiplex PCR; TCRdb keeps only in-frame clonotypes and omits some of them. The sample records some 98,000 clones, roughly four fifths being singletons. The sequence was collected from a human donor with non-small cell lung cancer who had a partial response to radiotherapy plus ipilimumab. Sequences were derived from peripheral blood, sampled from a patient treated with radiotherapy plus ipilimumab. This chain joins TRBV5-1 and TRBJ2-1; tentative D call: TRBD1 (7 bases). In DNA, the CDR3 is TGCGCCAGCAGCCCGGGCGGGACAGAGAACTACAATGAGCAGTTCTTC. This codes for CASSPGGTENYNEQFF.